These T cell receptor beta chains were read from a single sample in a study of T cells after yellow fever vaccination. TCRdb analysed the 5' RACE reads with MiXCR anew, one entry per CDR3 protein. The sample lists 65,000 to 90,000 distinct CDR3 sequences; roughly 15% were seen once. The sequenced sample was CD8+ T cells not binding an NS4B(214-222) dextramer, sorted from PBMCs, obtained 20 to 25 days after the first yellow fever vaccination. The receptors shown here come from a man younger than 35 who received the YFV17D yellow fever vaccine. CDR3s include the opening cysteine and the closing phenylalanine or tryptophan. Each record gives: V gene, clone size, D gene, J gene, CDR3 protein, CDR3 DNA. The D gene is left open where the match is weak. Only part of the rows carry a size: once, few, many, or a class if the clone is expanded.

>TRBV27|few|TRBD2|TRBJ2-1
CASSPRTSGGASNEQFF
TGTGCCAGCAGTCCACGGACTAGCGGGGGGGCGAGCAATGAGCAGTTCTTC
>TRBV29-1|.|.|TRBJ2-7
CSVDSLGGEQYF
TGCAGCGTGGACTCGTTAGGGGGCGAGCAGTACTTC
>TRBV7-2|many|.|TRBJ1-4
CASSKRGRDATNEKLFF
TGTGCCAGCAGCAAGCGGGGCAGGGATGCAACTAATGAAAAACTGTTTTTT
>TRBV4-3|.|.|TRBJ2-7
CASSQGPGNYEQYF
TGCGCCAGCAGCCAAGGTCCAGGGAACTACGAGCAGTACTTC
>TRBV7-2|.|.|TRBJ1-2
CASSLGGPFYGYTF
TGTGCCAGCAGCCTGGGGGGGCCCTTCTATGGCTACACCTTC
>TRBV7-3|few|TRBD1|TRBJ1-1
CASSLTGKFNTEAFF
TGTGCCAGCAGCTTGACAGGGAAGTTCAACACTGAAGCTTTCTTT
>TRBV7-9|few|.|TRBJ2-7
CASSLGRNYEQYF
TGTGCCAGCAGCCTCGGAAGAAACTACGAGCAGTACTTC
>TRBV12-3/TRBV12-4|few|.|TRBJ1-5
CASSWGGVNQPQHF
TGTGCCAGCAGTTGGGGGGGGGTCAATCAGCCCCAGCATTTT
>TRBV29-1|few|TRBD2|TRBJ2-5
CSVEGLAGGVF
TGCAGCGTTGAAGGACTAGCGGGGGGGGTGTTC
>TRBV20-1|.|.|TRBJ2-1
CSAPSSSWQFF
TGCAGTGCTCCCAGTTCTTCGTGGCAGTTCTTC
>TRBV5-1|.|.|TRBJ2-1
CASRLANEQFF
TGCGCCAGCAGACTAGCCAATGAGCAGTTCTTC
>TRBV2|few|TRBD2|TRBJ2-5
CASLAGEETQYF
TGTGCCAGCCTAGCGGGGGAAGAGACCCAGTACTTC
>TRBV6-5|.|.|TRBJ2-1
CASSYGVSSYNEQFF
TGTGCCAGCAGTTACGGGGTCAGCTCCTACAATGAGCAGTTCTTC
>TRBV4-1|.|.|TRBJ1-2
CASSPVGQLYGYTF
TGCGCCAGCAGCCCTGTAGGGCAGCTCTATGGCTACACCTTC
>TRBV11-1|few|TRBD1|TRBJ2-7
CASSGSTGTAYEQYF
TGTGCCAGCAGCGGAAGTACCGGGACAGCGTACGAGCAGTACTTC
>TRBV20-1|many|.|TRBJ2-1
CSATGYSYNEQFF
TGCAGTGCCACGGGATACTCCTACAATGAGCAGTTCTTC
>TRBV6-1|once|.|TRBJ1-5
CASSPFSLMANSNQPQHF
TGTGCCAGCAGCCCCTTTTCGTTGATGGCAAACAGCAATCAGCCCCAGCATTTT
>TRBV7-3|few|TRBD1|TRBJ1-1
CASSSEPGQGDTEAFF
TGTGCCAGCAGCTCCGAACCGGGACAGGGGGACACTGAAGCTTTCTTT
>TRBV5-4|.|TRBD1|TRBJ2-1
CASSPGQGANNEQFF
TGTGCCAGCAGCCCGGGACAGGGGGCAAACAATGAGCAGTTCTTC
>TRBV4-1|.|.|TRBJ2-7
CASSLGGGSSYEQYF
TGCGCCAGCAGCCTGGGGGGCGGTAGCTCCTACGAGCAGTACTTC
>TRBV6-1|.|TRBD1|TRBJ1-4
CASSDRGLINEKLFF
TGTGCCAGCAGTGACAGGGGGCTGATAAATGAAAAACTGTTTTTT
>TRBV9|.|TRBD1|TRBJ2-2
CASSGTLQGAHTGELFF
TGTGCCAGCAGCGGGACACTACAGGGGGCGCACACCGGGGAGCTGTTTTTT
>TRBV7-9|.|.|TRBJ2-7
CASSAAGRNLYEQYF
TGTGCCAGCAGCGCGGCGGGACGAAACTTATACGAGCAGTACTTC
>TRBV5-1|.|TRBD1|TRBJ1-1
CASSPTGSGSTEAFF
TGCGCCAGCAGCCCGACAGGGTCGGGAAGCACTGAAGCTTTCTTT
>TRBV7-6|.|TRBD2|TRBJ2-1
CASKEGGGLYNEQFF
TGTGCCAGCAAAGAGGGCGGGGGGCTTTACAATGAGCAGTTCTTC
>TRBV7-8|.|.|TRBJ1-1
CASSAQGNAFF
TGTGCCAGCAGCGCACAGGGAAATGCTTTCTTT